This TCR beta chain was observed in a study of cytomegalovirus exposure and HLA in healthy donors. Study-wide points: While the bulk of TCR sequences proved rare, some public TCRs turned up in many donors. Most TCR beta V segments were productive about 87% or about 30% of the time in an earlier analysis. A later analysis appeared to link common viral pathogens to several of the most significant clusters.

This clone came up a few times. Its target is not known. Germline CDR1 reads SGHDT; CDR2 reads YYEEEE. This CDR3 is built from 14 residues. The ends lost 3 bases at V and 1 base at J; junction bases unmatched: 3. Amplification used 60 Vbeta primers and 13 Jbeta primers. The table came from immunoSEQ multiplex PCR; TCRdb's copy has only in-frame clones and leaves some out. The repertoire holds approximately 130,000 clones, with approximately 8.6% as singletons. This TCR came from a woman aged 40 to 49 in good health and CMV-seropositive. The sequencing sample was made of PBMCs. The chain joins TRBV5-6 to TRBJ1-2; 7 nucleotides align to TRBD1. CDR3: CASSWTGFNYGYTF. In DNA, the CDR3 is TGTGCCAGCAGCTGGACAGGATTTAACTATGGCTACACCTTC.